Listed below are T cell receptor beta chains from one sample, sequenced in a study of blood T cell repertoires in COVID-19. The method was immunoSEQ multiplex PCR; TCRdb's version includes in-frame clones alone and lacks a portion of them. The table records 25,000 to 35,000 clones, 70% to 90% of them present only once. The sample comprised peripheral blood. The source is a woman in her 40s with active or convalescent COVID-19. CDR3s include the opening cysteine and the closing phenylalanine or tryptophan. The order of the fields is clone size, V gene, D gene, J gene, CDR3 protein, CDR3 DNA. A D gene is named only where the DNA matches it firmly. Not every row has a clone size; where given, it reads once, few, many or a size class.

.	TRBV3-1/TRBV3-2	TRBD1	TRBJ2-5	CASSHIQGRETQYF	TGTGCCAGCAGCCATATACAGGGGCGGGAGACCCAGTACTTC
.	TRBV5-6	.	TRBJ2-7	CASSLTDSSYEQYF	TGTGCCAGCAGCTTGACTGATAGCTCCTACGAGCAGTACTTC
.	TRBV3-1/TRBV3-2	TRBD2	TRBJ2-3	CASSFTTSGGADTQYF	TGTGCCAGCAGCTTCACGACTAGCGGGGGGGCCGATACGCAGTATTTT
.	TRBV10-2	.	TRBJ1-5	CASSEGEKSNQPQHF	TGCGCCAGCAGCGAGGGAGAGAAGAGCAATCAGCCCCAGCATTTT
.	TRBV6-6	.	TRBJ1-2	CASIEAGFSYTF	TGTGCCAGCATCGAGGCGGGGTTCAGCTACACCTTC
.	TRBV10-1	TRBD2	TRBJ2-2	CASSDPAGGRGGQQLFF	TGCGCCAGCAGTGACCCCGCGGGAGGCAGAGGCGGGCAACAGCTGTTTTTT
.	TRBV7-3	.	TRBJ2-7	CASSFGRDYEQYF	TGTGCCAGCAGCTTTGGCAGGGACTACGAGCAGTACTTC
.	TRBV6-4	TRBD2	TRBJ2-3	CASSPSEPGLGSDTQYF	TGTGCCAGCAGTCCCTCCGAACCGGGACTAGGTTCAGATACGCAGTATTTT
.	TRBV14	.	TRBJ2-2	CASSPTGLGGELFF	TGTGCCAGCAGTCCTACAGGGCTCGGCGGGGAGCTGTTTTTT
.	TRBV6-5	TRBD2	TRBJ2-1	CASSYRGTSRREQFF	TGTGCCAGCAGTTACAGGGGGACTAGCCGTAGGGAGCAGTTCTTC
.	TRBV5-4	TRBD2	TRBJ2-7	CASSLTSGSPEQYF	TGTGCCAGCAGCTTGACTAGCGGGAGCCCAGAGCAGTACTTC
.	TRBV19	.	TRBJ2-5	CASSTHRRSETQYF	TGTGCCAGTAGTACTCACAGGCGTTCGGAGACCCAGTACTTC
.	TRBV25-1	TRBD1	TRBJ2-7	CARGTGGSYEQYF	TGTGCCAGGGGGACAGGGGGATCCTACGAGCAGTACTTC
.	TRBV28	.	TRBJ2-4	CASSRAGVLLRDIQYF	TGTGCCAGCAGCCGCGCCGGGGTCCTCCTTAGGGACATTCAGTACTTC
once	TRBV5-1	TRBD2	TRBJ2-7	CASSLGGLAGVREQYF	TGCGCCAGCAGCTTGGGAGGACTAGCGGGAGTCCGCGAGCAGTACTTC
.	TRBV6-5	TRBD1	TRBJ1-3	CASRARGDTIYF	TGTGCCAGCAGAGCCAGGGGGGACACCATATATTTT
.	TRBV12-3/TRBV12-4	.	TRBJ2-7	CASSLGASYEQYF	TGTGCCAGCAGTTTAGGGGCGAGCTACGAGCAGTACTTC
.	TRBV19	TRBD1	TRBJ2-7	CASSFGTGNYEQYF	TGTGCCAGTAGTTTCGGGACAGGGAACTACGAGCAGTACTTC
.	TRBV7-9	.	TRBJ2-5	CASSDGYQETQYF	TGTGCCAGCAGCGACGGGTACCAAGAGACCCAGTACTTC
.	TRBV19	.	TRBJ2-1	CASSITGRGLASYNEQFF	TGTGCCAGTAGTATAACTGGCCGGGGACTCGCCTCCTACAATGAGCAGTTCTTC
once	TRBV19	.	TRBJ1-5	CASSVTGGFNQPQHF	TGTGCCAGTAGTGTGACAGGTGGGTTCAATCAGCCCCAGCATTTT
.	TRBV28	.	TRBJ1-1	CASMVEMNTEAFF	TGTGCCAGCATGGTGGAGATGAACACTGAAGCTTTCTTT
.	TRBV19	.	TRBJ2-7	CASGAGLTYEQYF	TGTGCCAGTGGGGCCGGGCTGACCTACGAGCAGTACTTC
.	TRBV7-2	TRBD1	TRBJ2-3	CASRLDRGYTDTQYF	TGTGCCAGCAGATTGGACAGGGGCTACACAGATACGCAGTATTTT
.	TRBV7-8	.	TRBJ2-3	CASRIAARVADTQYF	TGTGCCAGCAGGATAGCCGCCCGGGTCGCAGATACGCAGTATTTT
medium-sized	TRBV4-1	.	TRBJ1-6	CASSLDDSRSSNSPLHF	TGCGCCAGCAGCCTAGATGACAGCCGGTCCAGTAATTCACCCCTCCACTTT
.	TRBV2	TRBD1	TRBJ1-1	CASSKQGAMNTEAFF	TGTGCCAGCAGTAAACAGGGGGCAATGAACACTGAAGCTTTCTTT
.	TRBV11-3	TRBD2	TRBJ2-3	CASSLGPTSLTQYF	TGTGCCAGCAGCTTAGGTCCGACTAGCCTGACGCAGTATTTT
once	TRBV12-3/TRBV12-4	TRBD1	TRBJ1-3	CASSPTGGTIYF	TGTGCCAGCAGTCCCACAGGGGGCACCATATATTTT
.	TRBV29-1	TRBD2	TRBJ2-1	CSVEGVRGVYNEQFF	TGCAGCGTTGAAGGGGTGCGGGGGGTCTACAATGAGCAGTTCTTC
.	TRBV9	TRBD2	TRBJ2-3	CASSVGGSGRAFGTDTQYF	TGTGCCAGCAGCGTAGGTGGGAGCGGGAGGGCGTTCGGCACAGATACGCAGTATTTT
.	TRBV19	.	TRBJ1-5	CASSNTGLDQPQHF	TGTGCCAGCTCAAATACAGGGCTTGATCAGCCCCAGCATTTT
.	TRBV24-1	.	TRBJ1-5	CATSDPTGSNQPQHF	TGTGCCACCAGTGACCCAACAGGGAGCAATCAGCCCCAGCATTTT
few	TRBV29-1	TRBD1	TRBJ2-7	CSVAGTGGYEQYF	TGCAGCGTGGCCGGGACAGGGGGCTACGAGCAGTACTTC
.	TRBV7-2	TRBD2	TRBJ2-2	CASSFSGGASAGELFF	TGTGCCAGCAGCTTTAGCGGGGGGGCCTCGGCCGGGGAGCTGTTTTTT
.	TRBV29-1	.	TRBJ1-2	CSPTPGLGAGDGYTF	TGCAGCCCCACTCCGGGCCTGGGAGCGGGCGATGGCTACACCTTC
.	TRBV30	.	TRBJ1-6	CACPRGGNSPLHF	TGTGCCTGTCCCCGGGGGGGTAATTCACCCCTCCACTTT
.	TRBV5-6	.	TRBJ1-5	CASSFNNQPQHF	TGTGCCAGCAGCTTCAACAATCAGCCCCAGCATTTT
.	TRBV27	.	TRBJ2-7	CASSTLRSEQYF	TGTGCCAGCAGTACTTTAAGGAGTGAGCAGTACTTC
.	TRBV28	TRBD1	TRBJ1-5	CASSIPTGDLGNQPQHF	TGTGCCAGCAGTATCCCGACAGGGGACTTAGGCAATCAGCCCCAGCATTTT
.	TRBV30	.	TRBJ1-1	CAWRAANTEAFF	TGTGCCTGGAGAGCGGCAAACACTGAAGCTTTCTTT
.	TRBV11-2	TRBD1	TRBJ1-3	CASSLDLGQGAGNTIYF	TGTGCCAGCAGCTTGGATTTAGGACAGGGGGCTGGAAACACCATATATTTT